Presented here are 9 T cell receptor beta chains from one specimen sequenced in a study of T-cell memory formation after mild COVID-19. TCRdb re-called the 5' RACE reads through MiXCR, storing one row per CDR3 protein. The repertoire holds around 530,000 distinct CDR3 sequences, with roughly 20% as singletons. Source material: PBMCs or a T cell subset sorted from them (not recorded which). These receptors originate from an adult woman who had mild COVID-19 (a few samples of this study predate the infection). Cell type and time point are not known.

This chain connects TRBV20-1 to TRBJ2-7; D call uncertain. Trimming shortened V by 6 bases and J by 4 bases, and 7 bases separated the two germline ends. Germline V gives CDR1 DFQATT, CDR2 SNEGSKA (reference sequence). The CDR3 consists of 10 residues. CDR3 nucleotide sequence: TGCAGTGCCCTACGTTACGAGCAGTACTTC. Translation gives CSALRYEQYF.

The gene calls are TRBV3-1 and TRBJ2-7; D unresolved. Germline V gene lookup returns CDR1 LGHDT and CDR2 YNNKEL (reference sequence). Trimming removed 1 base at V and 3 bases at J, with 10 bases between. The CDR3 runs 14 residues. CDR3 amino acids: CASSQARSGYEQYF. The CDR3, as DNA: TGTGCCAGCAGCCAAGCCCGATCGGGCTACGAGCAGTACTTC.

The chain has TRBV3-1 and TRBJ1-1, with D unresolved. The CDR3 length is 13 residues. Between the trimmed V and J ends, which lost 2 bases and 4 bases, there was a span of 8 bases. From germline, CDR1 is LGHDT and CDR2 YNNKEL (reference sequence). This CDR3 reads CASSQQLGTEAFF. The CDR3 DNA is TGTGCCAGCAGCCAACAGTTGGGCACTGAAGCTTTCTTT.

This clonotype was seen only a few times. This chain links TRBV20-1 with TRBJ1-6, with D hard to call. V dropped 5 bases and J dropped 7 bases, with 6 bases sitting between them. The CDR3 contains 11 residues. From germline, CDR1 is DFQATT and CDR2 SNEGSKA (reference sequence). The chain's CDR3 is CSAFQNSPLHF. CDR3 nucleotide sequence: TGCAGTGCTTTCCAGAATTCACCCCTCCACTTT.

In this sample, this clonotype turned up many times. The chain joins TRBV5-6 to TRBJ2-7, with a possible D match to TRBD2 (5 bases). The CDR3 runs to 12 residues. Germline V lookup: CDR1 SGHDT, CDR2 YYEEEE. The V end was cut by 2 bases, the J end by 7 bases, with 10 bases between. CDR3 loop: CASSLSRGEQYF. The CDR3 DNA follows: TGTGCCAGCAGCTTATCTCGAGGGGAGCAGTACTTC.

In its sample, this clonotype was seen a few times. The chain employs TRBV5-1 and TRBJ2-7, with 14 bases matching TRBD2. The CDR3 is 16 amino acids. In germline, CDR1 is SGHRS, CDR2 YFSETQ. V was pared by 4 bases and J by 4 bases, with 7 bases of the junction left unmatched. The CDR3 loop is CASSEGLAGGLYEQYF. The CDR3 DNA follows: TGCGCCAGCAGCGAAGGACTAGCGGGAGGTTTATACGAGCAGTACTTC.

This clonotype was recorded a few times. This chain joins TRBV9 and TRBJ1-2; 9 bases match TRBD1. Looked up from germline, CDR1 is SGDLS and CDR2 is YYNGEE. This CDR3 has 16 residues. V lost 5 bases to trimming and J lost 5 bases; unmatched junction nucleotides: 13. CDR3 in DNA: TGTGCCAGCAGTGTAACGGGACAGGGAGCGGCTTATGGCTACACCTTC. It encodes CASSVTGQGAAYGYTF.

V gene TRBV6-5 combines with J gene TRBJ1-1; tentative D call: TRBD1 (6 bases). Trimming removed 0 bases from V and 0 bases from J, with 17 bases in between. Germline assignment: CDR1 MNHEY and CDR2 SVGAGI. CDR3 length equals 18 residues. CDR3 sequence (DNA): TGTGCCAGCAGTTACTCGAGTTTGGGGGGCCCAATGAACACTGAAGCTTTCTTT. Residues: CASSYSSLGGPMNTEAFF.

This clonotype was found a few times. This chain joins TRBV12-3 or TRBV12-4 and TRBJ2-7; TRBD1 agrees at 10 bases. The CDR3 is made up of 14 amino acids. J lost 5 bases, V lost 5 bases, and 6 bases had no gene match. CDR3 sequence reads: CASSIWDRGDEQYF. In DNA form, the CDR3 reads TGTGCCAGCAGTATCTGGGACAGGGGTGACGAGCAGTACTTC.